Ten or more counts support the clone carrying this T cell receptor beta chain. The data belong to a study of identical twins. Germline loops: CDR1 SGHDT, CDR2 YYEEEE. The V segment lost 3 bases and the J segment 5 bases; nucleotides outside the gene matches: 6. The CDR3 has 16 amino acids. TCRdb passed the 5' RACE reads through MiXCR, listing each CDR3 protein once. Seen here are about 150,000 distinct CDR3 sequences, roughly 3.5% observed once, and the top ten hold 8.1%. This receptor was taken from a man between 18 and 35 years old in good health. The V and J genes are TRBV5-6 and TRBJ2-1; TRBD2 aligns across 12 bases. Sequencing input: memory T cells sorted from blood. The CDR3 sequence is CASSSILAGGDNEQFF. DNA for the CDR3: TGTGCCAGCAGCTCCATTCTAGCGGGAGGGGACAATGAGCAGTTCTTC. Drawing the rest from reference TRBV5-6 and TRBJ2-1, the complete variable domain is DAGVTQSPTHLIKTRGQQVTLRCSPKSGHDTVSWYQQALGQGPQFIFQYYEEEERQRGNFPDRFSGHQFPNYSSELNVNALLLGDSALYLCASSSILAGGDNEQFFGPGTRLTVL.